What follows describes a single TCR beta chain. V was clipped by 2 bases and J by 4 bases; unmatched bases: 4. This CDR3 spans 14 amino acids. Germline V gives CDR1 SGHRS, CDR2 YFSETQ. Original methodology: Reference gene primer amplification gave estimated nucleated cell counts. Using immunoSEQ multiplex PCR, the repertoire was profiled, and TCRdb retains in-frame clones only, with some absent. V, J and clone size reflect that table, while D and trimming were determined from the DNA. The sample comprises about 480,000 clones, 89% of which are singletons, and 0.7% to 1% rests with the top ten. The data derive from a study of blood T cell repertoires in COVID-19. Study-wide background: Sites across the United States, Italy and Spain contributed samples from acute and convalescent COVID-19. PBMCs, B-cell-depleted T cells, or T cells provided the cDNA or gDNA that made up the material.

The sample consisted of peripheral blood. The sequence came from a man aged 18-30 years with COVID-19, enrolled during active disease. V is TRBV5-1 and J is TRBJ2-7; TRBD2 matches 9 bases. CDR3 in amino acids: CASSFTAGGYEQYF. In DNA, the CDR3 is TGCGCCAGCAGCTTCACCGCGGGAGGGTACGAGCAGTACTTC.